A selection of T cell receptor beta chains follows, all from one sample in a study of PD-1 blockade in classical Hodgkin lymphoma. The table came from immunoSEQ multiplex PCR; TCRdb's copy has only in-frame clones and leaves some out. The sample has about 34,000 clones, approximately 82% seen once. The specimen was peripheral blood mononuclear cells (PBMCs), collected before the second cycle of nivolumab. The receptors here all came from a human donor with classical Hodgkin lymphoma. Each CDR3 is given with its conserved first and last residue. The D gene is left open where the match is weak. A row's size may be missing; if present it is once, few, many or a size class.

CDR3: CASSQDPRGNEQYF
DNA: TGCGCCAGCAGCCAAGATCCCCGGGGCAACGAGCAGTACTTC
D: .
J: TRBJ2-7
size: .
V: TRBV4-1

CDR3: CASSPDRVIKYF
DNA: TGTGCCAGCAGCCCAGACAGGGTTATTAAGTATTTT
D: TRBD1
J: TRBJ2-3
size: once
V: TRBV7-8

CDR3: CASSEGVTGAYEQYF
DNA: TGTGCCAGCAGTGAAGGGGTGACAGGGGCCTACGAGCAGTACTTC
D: TRBD1
J: TRBJ2-7
size: .
V: TRBV2

CDR3: CASSSLGTGDEQYF
DNA: TGCGCCAGCAGCTCCCTTGGGACAGGGGACGAGCAGTACTTC
D: TRBD1
J: TRBJ2-7
size: .
V: TRBV5-1

CDR3: CASSLSLGSNTEAFF
DNA: TGCGCCAGCAGCTTGTCTCTGGGCAGCAACACTGAAGCTTTCTTT
D: .
J: TRBJ1-1
size: .
V: TRBV5-1

CDR3: CASSLDRGPYGYTF
DNA: TGCGCCAGCAGCTTGGACAGGGGACCCTATGGCTACACCTTC
D: TRBD1
J: TRBJ1-2
size: few
V: TRBV5-1

CDR3: CASSQGDSRWSPLHF
DNA: TGCGCCAGCAGCCAAGGGGACAGTCGGTGGTCACCCCTCCACTTT
D: TRBD1
J: TRBJ1-6
size: .
V: TRBV4-1

CDR3: CASSSTGSSYNSPLHF
DNA: TGTGCCAGCAGCTCTACAGGGAGCTCCTATAATTCACCCCTCCACTTT
D: .
J: TRBJ1-6
size: .
V: TRBV7-6

CDR3: CASSQDGLAGVGDTGELFF
DNA: TGCGCCAGCAGCCAAGATGGACTAGCGGGGGTCGGGGACACCGGGGAGCTGTTTTTT
D: TRBD2
J: TRBJ2-2
size: .
V: TRBV4-3

CDR3: CASSVDGGGTPNTQYF
DNA: TGTGCCAGCAGCGTAGACGGTGGGGGCACCCCTAATACGCAGTATTTT
D: .
J: TRBJ2-3
size: few
V: TRBV9

CDR3: CASSPGGLTYEQYF
DNA: TGTGCCAGCAGTCCAGGGGGCCTAACCTACGAGCAGTACTTC
D: TRBD1
J: TRBJ2-7
size: once
V: TRBV6-5

CDR3: CASSRLADIQETQYF
DNA: TGTGCCAGTAGTCGGTTAGCGGACATCCAAGAGACCCAGTACTTC
D: .
J: TRBJ2-5
size: .
V: TRBV19

CDR3: CASSLKSIGLASTDTQYF
DNA: TGTGCCAGCAGCTTAAAATCGATCGGACTAGCTAGCACAGATACGCAGTATTTT
D: TRBD2
J: TRBJ2-3
size: .
V: TRBV7-6

CDR3: CASSLAARRQETQYF
DNA: TGTGCCAGCAGCTTGGCCGCTCGGCGCCAAGAGACCCAGTACTTC
D: .
J: TRBJ2-5
size: .
V: TRBV5-4

CDR3: CASSYSQGPYEQYF
DNA: TGTGCCAGCAGTTACTCGCAGGGACCCTACGAGCAGTACTTC
D: .
J: TRBJ2-7
size: .
V: TRBV6-5

CDR3: CASSQPGGRTDTQYF
DNA: TGTGCCAGCAGCCAACCGGGGGGCCGCACAGATACGCAGTATTTT
D: .
J: TRBJ2-3
size: .
V: TRBV6-5

CDR3: CASSVISTDTQYF
DNA: TGTGCCAGCAGCGTGATAAGCACAGATACGCAGTATTTT
D: .
J: TRBJ2-3
size: .
V: TRBV7-9

CDR3: CASSLSGGARNEQFF
DNA: TGTGCCAGCAGCCTTAGCGGGGGGGCGAGAAATGAGCAGTTCTTC
D: TRBD2
J: TRBJ2-1
size: few
V: TRBV7-6

CDR3: CASSRSGELFF
DNA: TGTGCCAGCAGTCGTAGCGGGGAGCTGTTTTTT
D: .
J: TRBJ2-2
size: .
V: TRBV2

CDR3: CASSFSGEGNQPQHF
DNA: TGTGCCAGCAGTTTTTCAGGGGAGGGGAATCAGCCCCAGCATTTT
D: .
J: TRBJ1-5
size: many
V: TRBV27

CDR3: CASSLDTIFYEQYF
DNA: TGCGCCAGCAGCTTGGACACGATATTTTACGAGCAGTACTTC
D: .
J: TRBJ2-7
size: .
V: TRBV5-1